These T cell receptor beta chains were read from a single sample in a study of T cell responses to AZD1222 COVID-19 vaccine. The table came from immunoSEQ multiplex PCR; TCRdb's copy has only in-frame clones and leaves some out. The data hold some 130,000 clones, with approximately 90% observed a single time. The input for sequencing was peripheral blood, taken on day 0 of AZD1222 vaccination. The receptors derive from an adult in good health. Each CDR3 is given with its conserved first and last residue. Each record gives: clone size, V gene, D gene, J gene, CDR3 protein, CDR3 DNA. The D gene is left open where the match is weak. Not every row has a clone size; where given, it reads once, few, many or a size class.

>.|TRBV28|.|TRBJ1-1
CASSFNVGAWQTEAFF
TGTGCCAGCAGTTTTAATGTCGGCGCGTGGCAAACTGAAGCTTTCTTT
>.|TRBV14|.|TRBJ2-2
CASSQGGGGTGELFF
TGTGCCAGCAGCCAAGGTGGAGGTGGGACCGGGGAGCTGTTTTTT
>.|TRBV10-2|.|TRBJ1-2
CASTAGPPYGYTF
TGCGCCAGCACCGCGGGACCCCCTTATGGCTACACCTTC
>.|TRBV19|.|TRBJ1-5
CASRGFGNQPQHF
TGTGCCTCTCGGGGTTTCGGAAATCAGCCCCAGCATTTT
>.|TRBV6-4|.|TRBJ1-1
CASRPSGQLNTEAFF
TGTGCCAGCAGGCCCTCCGGACAGCTGAACACTGAAGCTTTCTTT
>once|TRBV5-1|TRBD1|TRBJ2-2
CASCAGTGGTGELFF
TGCGCCAGCTGCGCCGGGACAGGGGGCACCGGGGAGCTGTTTTTT
>once|TRBV3-1/TRBV3-2|TRBD2|TRBJ2-1
CASSHLKLADTYNEQFF
TGTGCCAGCAGCCACCTCAAGCTAGCGGACACCTACAATGAGCAGTTCTTC
>.|TRBV25-1|.|TRBJ1-2
CASSGGNGYTF
TGTGCCAGCAGTGGGGGGAATGGCTACACCTTC
>.|TRBV6-6|.|TRBJ2-7
CASRGAYEQYF
TGTGCCAGCAGGGGAGCCTACGAGCAGTACTTC
>.|TRBV9|.|TRBJ2-7
CASSRSGSVEQYF
TGTGCCAGCAGCCGTTCGGGCTCGGTTGAGCAGTACTTC
>.|TRBV7-2|.|TRBJ1-2
CASSLAGNYGYTF
TGTGCCAGCAGCTTAGCGGGGAACTATGGCTACACCTTC
>.|TRBV28|TRBD2|TRBJ2-1
CASTSGGNVGNEQFF
TGTGCCAGCACGTCCGGGGGGAACGTAGGCAATGAGCAGTTCTTC
>.|TRBV30|.|TRBJ1-3
CAWSGGPGNTIYF
TGTGCCTGGAGCGGGGGGCCTGGAAACACCATATATTTT
>.|TRBV27|.|TRBJ1-2
CASSRRDGANYGYTF
TGTGCCAGCAGCCGAAGGGACGGAGCTAACTATGGCTACACCTTC
>.|TRBV27|TRBD1|TRBJ2-5
CASSLGQGRWETQYF
TGTGCCAGCAGTTTGGGACAGGGCCGGTGGGAGACCCAGTACTTC
>.|TRBV3-1/TRBV3-2|.|TRBJ2-7
CASSHGGQGYEQYF
TGTGCCAGCAGCCATGGTGGGCAGGGCTACGAGCAGTACTTC
>.|TRBV5-1|.|TRBJ2-7
CASSLTPSSYEQYF
TGCGCCAGCAGCTTGACCCCGAGCTCCTACGAGCAGTACTTC
>.|TRBV5-6|TRBD2|TRBJ2-7
CASSLMGTRSSYEQYF
TGTGCCAGCAGCTTGATGGGGACTAGGAGCTCCTACGAGCAGTACTTC
>.|TRBV7-6|.|TRBJ1-6
CASSLGSSYNSPLHF
TGTGCCAGCAGCTTAGGCAGCTCCTATAATTCACCCCTCCACTTT
>.|TRBV10-1|.|TRBJ2-6
CASSRSGANVLTF
TGCGCCAGCAGTCGGTCTGGGGCCAACGTCCTGACTTTC
>.|TRBV19|.|TRBJ2-7
CATQPSGRGRVYEQYF
TGTGCCACCCAACCGAGCGGACGGGGCAGGGTCTACGAGCAGTACTTC
>.|TRBV7-2|TRBD2|TRBJ2-7
CASSLASGTFREQYF
TGTGCCAGCAGCTTAGCGAGCGGGACGTTTCGGGAGCAGTACTTC
>.|TRBV27|TRBD2|TRBJ2-5
CASSPTRTSGRRETQYF
TGTGCCAGCAGTCCAACCAGGACTAGCGGGAGGCGTGAGACCCAGTACTTC
>once|TRBV5-1|TRBD1|TRBJ2-7
CASSLGQGGYEQYF
TGCGCCAGCAGCTTAGGACAGGGGGGCTACGAGCAGTACTTC
>.|TRBV9|.|TRBJ2-7
CASSVEGLGAYEQYF
TGTGCCAGCAGCGTAGAGGGGTTAGGGGCCTACGAGCAGTACTTC
>.|TRBV3-1/TRBV3-2|.|TRBJ1-4
CASSPSYRLNEKLFF
TGTGCCAGCAGCCCTTCCTACAGGCTTAATGAAAAACTGTTTTTT
>many|TRBV10-1|.|TRBJ1-1
CASSDPGQNTEAFF
TGCGCCAGCAGTGACCCCGGACAGAACACTGAAGCTTTCTTT
>.|TRBV28|TRBD1|TRBJ2-7
CASSPGQGLAQYF
TGTGCCAGCAGTCCGGGACAGGGATTAGCGCAGTACTTC
>.|TRBV10-3|.|TRBJ1-3
CAISELASALGNTIYF
TGTGCCATCAGTGAGTTGGCGTCTGCTCTTGGAAACACCATATATTTT
>.|TRBV28|TRBD1|TRBJ2-3
CASSVGTGATDTQYF
TGTGCCAGCAGCGTGGGGACAGGAGCCACAGATACGCAGTATTTT
>.|TRBV19|TRBD2|TRBJ2-3
CASSIGGGSTDTQYF
TGTGCCAGTAGTATTGGGGGGGGTTCAACAGATACGCAGTATTTT
>.|TRBV5-4|TRBD1|TRBJ1-1
CASSPWTGGRNTEAFF
TGTGCCAGCAGCCCCTGGACAGGGGGCAGGAACACTGAAGCTTTCTTT
>.|TRBV27|TRBD1|TRBJ2-2
CASSGQGNTGELFF
TGTGCCAGCAGCGGACAGGGGAACACCGGGGAGCTGTTTTTT
>.|TRBV6-1|.|TRBJ1-6
CASSELGLGSPLHF
TGTGCCAGCAGTGAACTGGGGCTAGGATCACCCCTCCACTTT
>.|TRBV6-5|.|TRBJ1-4
CASSYDGAGGEKLFF
TGTGCCAGCAGTTACGACGGGGCAGGCGGAGAAAAACTGTTTTTT
>.|TRBV2|.|TRBJ2-1
CASSRVAPLTYNEQFF
TGTGCCAGCAGCCGCGTCGCTCCGCTGACTTACAATGAGCAGTTCTTC
>once|TRBV11-3|.|TRBJ2-1
CASRRSAPYNEQFF
TGTGCCAGCAGACGTTCCGCCCCCTACAATGAGCAGTTCTTC
>.|TRBV27|TRBD1|TRBJ2-1
CASSLPGQGVHEQFF
TGTGCCAGCAGTTTGCCGGGACAGGGGGTTCATGAGCAGTTCTTC
>.|TRBV6-6|.|TRBJ1-2
CASSYWVSQKGGYTF
TGTGCCAGCAGTTACTGGGTCTCTCAGAAGGGTGGCTACACCTTC
>.|TRBV6-5|TRBD1|TRBJ2-2
CASRRDRAIGELFF
TGTGCCAGTCGGCGGGACAGGGCAATCGGGGAGCTGTTTTTT
>.|TRBV11-3|.|TRBJ2-3
CASSSGGNTDTQYF
TGTGCCAGCAGCTCCGGGGGTAACACAGATACGCAGTATTTT
>.|TRBV18|TRBD1|TRBJ1-2
CASSPWTGGALNYGYTF
TGTGCCAGCTCACCCTGGACAGGGGGCGCGTTGAACTATGGCTACACCTTC
>.|TRBV30|.|TRBJ1-6
CAGTGPNSPLHF
TGTGCCGGCACCGGGCCTAATTCACCCCTCCACTTT
>.|TRBV11-2|.|TRBJ1-3
CASSAGPRNTIYF
TGTGCCAGCAGCGCCGGGCCTCGAAACACCATATATTTT
>.|TRBV2|.|TRBJ1-1
CANMRGGTEAFF
TGTGCCAACATGAGGGGAGGAACTGAAGCTTTCTTT
>.|TRBV7-9|TRBD2|TRBJ2-5
CASSPLAGGRETQYF
TGTGCCAGCAGCCCCCTAGCGGGAGGGCGTGAGACCCAGTACTTC
>.|TRBV30|.|TRBJ1-1
CAWSVFQGTAFF
TGTGCCTGGAGTGTTTTTCAGGGTACGGCTTTCTTT
>.|TRBV9|.|TRBJ2-7
CASSVVGGRSEQYF
TGTGCCAGCAGCGTAGTGGGGGGCAGGAGCGAGCAGTACTTC
>once|TRBV5-1|.|TRBJ1-2
CASSLAGTGGGYTF
TGCGCCAGCAGCTTGGCCGGCACCGGCGGTGGCTACACCTTC
>.|TRBV3-1/TRBV3-2|TRBD1|TRBJ1-5
CASSQGTGVNQPQHF
TGTGCCAGCAGCCAGGGGACAGGGGTCAATCAGCCCCAGCATTTT
>.|TRBV5-4|.|TRBJ2-5
CASSFGQQETQYF
TGTGCCAGCAGCTTCGGGCAGCAAGAGACCCAGTACTTC